The 14 T cell receptor beta chains listed next were all sequenced from one sample in a study of CD8 T cells in Susac syndrome. After extraction with the RNeasy kit, about 0.45 to 1 ug of the RNA was reverse transcribed using random hexamers. TCRdb recomputed calls from the immunoSEQ multiplex PCR reads with MiXCR, one row per CDR3 protein. The sample lists under 95,000 distinct CDR3 sequences; roughly 94% were seen once. The sequencing sample was made of CD4+ T cells from PBMCs. The receptors were sampled from a human donor with Susac syndrome.

This sequence joins TRBV12-3 or TRBV12-4 and TRBJ1-2, with 7 bases fitting TRBD1. This CDR3 has 15 residues. The V gene end was trimmed by 1 base and the J gene end by 8 bases; junction bases not matched to a gene: 10. CDR3 sequence: CASSLGGRGSAGYTF. The CDR3 DNA reads as TGTGCCAGCAGTTTAGGGGGCAGGGGGTCGGCCGGCTACACCTTC.

The genes are TRBV29-1 and TRBJ1-2; 7 positions match TRBD1. This CDR3 has 12 amino acids. The V and J ends lost 5 bases and 8 bases, in that order; junction bases with no gene match: 8. Germline-derived CDR1 and CDR2 are SQVTM and ANQGSEA. CDR3 coding DNA: TGCAGCGTTAACCCTACAGGGGCAGGCTACACCTTC. It yields the protein CSVNPTGAGYTF.

CDR3 DNA: TGTGCCAGCAGTTCCCCCAGGGGGCACCAAGAGACCCAGTACTTC. This translates into CASSSPRGHQETQYF. The chain is built from TRBV6-5 and TRBJ2-5; 8 bases align to TRBD1. The CDR3 is made up of 15 amino acids. Germline lookup yields CDR1 MNHEY and CDR2 SVGAGI. Trimming cost V 4 bases and J 0 bases; bases outside gene matches: 4.

This clonotype showed up just once. This CDR3 reads CSARDRRSPLFYEQYF. DNA of the CDR3: TGCAGTGCTAGAGATAGGCGGAGCCCCCTCTTCTACGAGCAGTACTTC. This chain joins TRBV20-1 and TRBJ2-7; D is undetermined. V lost 0 bases and J 3 bases, leaving 18 bases between the germline ends. CDR1 is DFQATT and CDR2 is SNEGSKA in the germline V gene (reference sequence). The CDR3 spans 16 residues.

This sequence joins TRBV30 and TRBJ2-1; possible D gene TRBD1, 6 bases. With 5 bases removed from V and 5 bases from J, the gap between germline ends came to 10 bases. The CDR3 consists of 12 residues. Germline V gene data show CDR1 as GTSNPN and CDR2 as SVGIG (reference sequence). The CDR3 region has the DNA TGTGCCTGGTCCCAGGGGAACAATGAGCAGTTCTTC. It encodes CAWSQGNNEQFF.

The chain joins TRBV30 to TRBJ2-7; the D gene is possibly TRBD1 (5 bases). Trimming removed 2 bases from V and 2 bases from J, with 7 bases in between. Germline loops: CDR1 GTSNPN, CDR2 SVGIG (reference sequence). CDR3 length equals 12 residues. CDR3 sequence reads: CAWSQGTYEQYF. The CDR3 bases are TGTGCCTGGAGTCAGGGTACCTACGAGCAGTACTTC. Supplemented by reference TRBV30 and TRBJ2-7, the full variable domain reads SQTIHQWPATLVQPVGSPLSLECTVEGTSNPNLYWYRQAAGRGLQLLFYSVGIGQISSEVPQNLSASRPQDRQFILSSKKLLLSDSGFYLCAWSQGTYEQYFGPGTRLTVT.

The rearrangement links TRBV30 to TRBJ2-3; unclear D gene. The CDR3 loop spans 12 amino acids. CDR1 GTSNPN and CDR2 SVGIG come from the germline V gene (reference sequence). V lost 2 bases to trimming and J lost 5 bases, with 8 bases between them. DNA of the CDR3: TGTGCCTGGAGTCCCTTTGGAGATACGCAGTATTTT. Protein: CAWSPFGDTQYF.

The chain links TRBV6-5 to TRBJ1-5, with 9 nucleotides matching TRBD1. Germline V gene data show CDR1 as MNHEY and CDR2 as SVGAGI. The ends lost 4 bases at V and 3 bases at J; junction bases unmatched: 4. The CDR3 has 15 residues. CDR3 region: CASSSDRGNNQPQHF. The CDR3, as DNA: TGTGCCAGCAGTTCGGACAGGGGAAACAATCAGCCCCAGCATTTT.

The rearrangement joins TRBV20-1 to TRBJ1-2, with a tentative D call TRBD1 (5 bases). The germline gives CDR1 DFQATT, CDR2 SNEGSKA (reference sequence). CDR3 size: 17 residues. V was trimmed by 2 bases and J by 1 base, leaving 20 bases between them. CDR3 region: CSARPAAGMMDNYGYTF. The CDR3 DNA reads TGCAGTGCTAGACCGGCGGCAGGGATGATGGATAACTATGGCTACACCTTC.

The V and J genes are TRBV20-1 and TRBJ1-2; a weak D match, TRBD1 (5 bases). V lost 6 bases and J 4 bases, leaving 18 bases between the germline ends. Germline CDR1 reads DFQATT; CDR2 reads SNEGSKA (reference sequence). The CDR3 covers 14 residues. The CDR3 loop reads CSATGTGGLYGYTF. As DNA, the CDR3 is TGCAGTGCCACCGGGACGGGAGGCCTCTATGGCTACACCTTC.

The chain couples TRBV3-1 to TRBJ2-5; no clear D gene. Germline-derived CDR1 and CDR2 are LGHDT and YNNKEL (reference sequence). The CDR3 runs to 13 residues. The V end was cut by 2 bases, the J end by 4 bases, with 8 bases between. CDR3 coding DNA: TGTGCCAGCAGCCAACACAACCGAGAGACCCAGTACTTC. Protein product: CASSQHNRETQYF.

V and J are TRBV7-8 and TRBJ2-1; 7 nucleotides match TRBD1. The germline V gene encodes CDR1 SGHVS and CDR2 FQNEAQ. The trim removed 8 bases at V and 7 bases at J, leaving 8 bases unmatched. The CDR3 length is 13 residues. CDR3 coding DNA: TGTGCCAGCGCGAGGGGGCAGATGAATGAGCAGTTCTTC. Its protein is CASARGQMNEQFF.

The chain couples TRBV12-3 or TRBV12-4 to TRBJ2-3, with D perhaps matching TRBD1 (5 bases). The CDR3 length is 14 residues. The V end lost 4 bases, the J end lost 2 bases, and 10 bases lay between the germline ends. The CDR3: CASSYGRDTDTQYF. The DNA for the CDR3 is TGTGCCAGCAGTTACGGCAGGGACACAGATACGCAGTATTTT.

This clonotype was detected once. The chain recombines TRBV25-1 with TRBJ2-5; weak D call: TRBD1 (6 bases). The germline V and J ends were trimmed by 2 bases and 5 bases, with 9 bases remaining between them. CDR1 MGHDK and CDR2 SYGVNS come from the germline V gene. The CDR3 runs 13 residues. The CDR3 here is CASSEAGVETQYF. CDR3 coding DNA: TGTGCCAGCAGTGAAGCAGGGGTGGAGACCCAGTACTTC.